A single T cell receptor (beta chain) is shown here with its context. Its antigen is unidentified. The record originates from a study of T cell responses to AZD1222 COVID-19 vaccine. Study results and limitations: Once two AZD1222 doses were given, Spike-specific TCR breadth and depth went up. After the peak T cell response, and only then, were repertoires sampled. At baseline, seropositivity was found in only a handful of AZD1222 recipients. The donor group comprised mostly white British people and more females; the analysis possibly underestimated clonal diversity.

TCRdb keeps only in-frame clones here, not all; method: immunoSEQ multiplex PCR. The sample has 80,000 or so clones, roughly 82% seen once. The CDR3 contains 14 residues. V was trimmed by 1 base and J by 3 bases, leaving 10 bases between them. Germline-derived CDR1 and CDR2 are GTSNPN and SVGIG (reference sequence). The chain links TRBV30 to TRBJ1-5; D might be TRBD1 (6 bases). The specimen was peripheral blood, collected on day 0 of AZD1222 vaccination. The sequence was obtained from an adult in good health. The CDR3 coding sequence is TGTGCCTGGAGTGGACAGGATAACAATCAGCCCCAGCATTTT. Its translation: CAWSGQDNNQPQHF.